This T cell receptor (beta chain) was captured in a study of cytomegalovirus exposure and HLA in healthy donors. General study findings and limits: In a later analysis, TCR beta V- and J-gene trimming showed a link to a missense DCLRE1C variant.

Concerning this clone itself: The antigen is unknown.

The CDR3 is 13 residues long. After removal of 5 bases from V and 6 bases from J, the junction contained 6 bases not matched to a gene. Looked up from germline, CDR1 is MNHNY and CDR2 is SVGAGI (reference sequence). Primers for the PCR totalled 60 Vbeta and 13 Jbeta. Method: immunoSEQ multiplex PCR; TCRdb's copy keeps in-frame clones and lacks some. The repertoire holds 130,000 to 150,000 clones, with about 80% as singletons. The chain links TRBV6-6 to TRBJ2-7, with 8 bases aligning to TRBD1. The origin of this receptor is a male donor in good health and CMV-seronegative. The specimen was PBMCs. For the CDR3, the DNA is TGTGCCAGCAGTGCTGACAGGGGAGGCGAGCAGTACTTC. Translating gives CASSADRGGEQYF.